The entry below describes one TCR beta chain. Its specific antigen is unknown. There are no base qualities to consult, and no much larger clone falls within one base. The data stem from a study of blood T cell repertoires in COVID-19 (dated by TCRdb to the early 2020s). For the study in its entirety: Samples from collaborators originated in the United States, Italy and Spain and spanned both the acute and convalescent phases of COVID-19. The prospective study material was composed of cDNA or gDNA derived from T cells, B-cell-depleted T cells, or PBMCs. The dataset comprised deeply sampled blood TCRbeta repertoires from subjects exposed to, actively infected with, or recovered from COVID-19. A freely available public database, intended as a resource for researchers studying the immune response to SARS-CoV-2, is where the repertoires were released. The samples were drawn from the first 160 participants of the ongoing ImmuneRACE study and from about 1,200 subjects provided by 6 global collaborators. A de-identified subject ID, COVID-19 status, age in years and sex were almost always included in the sample metadata. Where available, HLA class I and class II types were obtained from metadata supplied by the sample provider rather than from assay-based typing.

Overall study results and their limits: The quantity of clinical and demographic metadata differed by source and by participant and was supplied without curation.

CDR1 and CDR2 are read off the germline V gene as SGHRS and YFSETQ. Trimmed from V: 0 bases; trimmed from J: 0 bases; junction bases lacking a gene match: 3. The CDR3 has 16 amino acids, counting the end cysteine and phenylalanine. Of the read, only the CDR3 DNA is kept; its 48 bases are in frame from base 1. TCRbeta CDR3 regions were amplified from genomic DNA using the immunoSEQ Assay, a bias-controlled multiplex PCR. As for how the authors treated the data: Within the assay, amplification of reference gene primers was used to estimate how many nucleated cells each sample contained. To quantify the absolute abundance of each unique TCRbeta CDR3 rearrangement, sequence reads were collapsed and filtered. Productive Simpson clonality was computed per sample as the square root of Simpson's diversity index over productive rearrangements. As stored in TCRdb, this immuneACCESS dataset retains in-frame rearrangements with V and J assigned. A fraction of the clones does not appear; measured against another copy, unresolved V genes explain less than half of the discrepancy, and the remainder lacks a known reason. The D gene and trimming were derived from the DNA, and the V and J assignments and clone size from that table. This sample has roughly 330,000 clones in its table, and around 89% of those were observed once. The biggest ten clones account for 5% to 7.5% of the sample.

Another Seattle source contributed samples from volunteer blood donors who had recovered from COVID-19. Each collaborating institution followed its own protocols to collect whole blood in K2EDTA tubes. For TCRbeta analysis, collaborators shipped samples in one of three forms: frozen whole blood, isolated PBMCs, or DNA extracted from either of those sample types. Recombination connected TRBV5-1 to TRBJ2-7, and 10 bases in between align with TRBD1. Sequencing input: peripheral blood. This clonotype was obtained from a man aged 18 to 30 who had recovered from COVID-19. The CDR3 corresponds to CASSLVGQGFSYEQYF. The DNA sequence is given as TGCGCCAGCAGCTTGGTGGGACAGGGGTTCTCCTACGAGCAGTACTTC.